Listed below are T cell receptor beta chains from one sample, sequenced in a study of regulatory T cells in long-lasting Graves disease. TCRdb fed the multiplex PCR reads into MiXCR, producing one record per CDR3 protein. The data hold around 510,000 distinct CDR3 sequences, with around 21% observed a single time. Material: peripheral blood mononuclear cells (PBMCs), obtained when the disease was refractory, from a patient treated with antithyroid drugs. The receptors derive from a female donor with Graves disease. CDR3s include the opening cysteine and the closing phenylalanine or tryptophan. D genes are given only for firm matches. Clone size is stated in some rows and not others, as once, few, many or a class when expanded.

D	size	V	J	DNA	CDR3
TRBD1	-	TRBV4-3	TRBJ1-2	TGCGCCAGCAGCCAAGATTCCGGGACAGGGTTGCGTTACACCTTC	CASSQDSGTGLRYTF
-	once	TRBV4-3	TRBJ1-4	TGCGCCAGCAGCCCTCGGGACGGTTTTAATGAAAAACTGTTTTTT	CASSPRDGFNEKLFF
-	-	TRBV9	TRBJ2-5	TGTGCCAGCAGCGTAGGGACATGGGAGACCCAGTACTTC	CASSVGTWETQYF
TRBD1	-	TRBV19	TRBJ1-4	TGTGCCAGCCTCGGGACAGGGGGCGAAAAACTGTTTTTT	CASLGTGGEKLFF
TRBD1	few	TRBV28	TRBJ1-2	TGTGCCAGCAGCCGGGACCTGGACAGGCTTCTTTATGGCTACACCTTC	CASSRDLDRLLYGYTF
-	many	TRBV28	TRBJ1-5	TGTGCCAGCAGTCCCACCACTCGTCAGGGTCGGGGCAATCAGCCCCAACATTTT	CASSPTTRQGRGNQPQHF
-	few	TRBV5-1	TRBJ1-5	TGCGCCAGCAGCACCCCCGGTACAGACCGAGATCAGCCCCAGCATTTT	CASSTPGTDRDQPQHF
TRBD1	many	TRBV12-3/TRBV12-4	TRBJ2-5	TGTGCCAGCAGTTTCGGACAGGGCAAGGACCAGTACTTC	CASSFGQGKDQYF
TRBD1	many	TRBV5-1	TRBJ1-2	TGCGCCAGCAGCTACAGGGGGAATGGTCATGGCTACACCTTC	CASSYRGNGHGYTF
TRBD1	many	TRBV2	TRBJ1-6	TGTGCCAGCAGGGGGACAGCCAATTCACCCCTCCACTTT	CASRGTANSPLHF
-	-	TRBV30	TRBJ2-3	TGTGCCTGGAGTGGGGTGAGCAGAACAGATACGCAGTATTTT	CAWSGVSRTDTQYF
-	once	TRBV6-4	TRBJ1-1	TGTGCCAGCAGTGAAGTGGGGAACACTGGAGCTTTCTTT	CASSEVGNTGAFF
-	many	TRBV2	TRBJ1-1	TGTGCCAGCAGGGGAAGGGGTAGGAACACTGAAGCTTTCTTT	CASRGRGRNTEAFF
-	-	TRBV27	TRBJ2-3	TGTGCCAGCAGGTTGGGCGACTATACGCAGTATTTT	CASRLGDYTQYF
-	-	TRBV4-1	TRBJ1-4	TGCGCCAGCAGCCTTATTGCGCAGATTAATGAAAAACTGTCTTTT	CASSLIAQINEKLSF
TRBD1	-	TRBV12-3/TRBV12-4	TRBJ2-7	TGTGCCAGCAGCTGGACAGGGCGCCCTTACGAGCAGTACTTC	CASSWTGRPYEQYF
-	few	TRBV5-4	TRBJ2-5	TGTGCCAGCACCGGTGATTCGGAGACCCAGTACTTC	CASTGDSETQYF
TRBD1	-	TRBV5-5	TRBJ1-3	TGTGCCAGCAGCTCCGGGACAGGACACTCTGGAAACACCATATATTTT	CASSSGTGHSGNTIYF
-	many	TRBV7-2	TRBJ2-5	TGTGCCAGCAGCTTACGGGGACCGGGAACCCAGTACTTC	CASSLRGPGTQYF
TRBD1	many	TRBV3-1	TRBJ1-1	TGTGCCAGCAGCCACAGGGGGGACACTGAAGCTTTCTTT	CASSHRGDTEAFF
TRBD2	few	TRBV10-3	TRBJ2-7	TGTGCCATCAGAGCGACGGGACTATCTTACGAGCAGTACTTC	CAIRATGLSYEQYF
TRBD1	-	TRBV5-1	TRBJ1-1	TGCGCCAGCAGCCACAGGGGCTTCGACATGAACACTGAAGCTTTCTTT	CASSHRGFDMNTEAFF
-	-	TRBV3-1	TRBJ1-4	TGTGCCAGCAGCCAGGGATTTACTAATGAAAAACTGTTTTTT	CASSQGFTNEKLFF
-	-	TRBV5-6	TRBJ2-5	TGTGCCAGCAGCTTGGGTCTCACTTCGGCGGGAGAGACCCAGTACTTC	CASSLGLTSAGETQYF
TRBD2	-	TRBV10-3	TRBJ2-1	TGTGCCATCAGTGAGTCGAGGGAGGGCCGGGGTGAGCAGTTCTTC	CAISESREGRGEQFF
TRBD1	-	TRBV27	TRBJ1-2	TGTGCCAGCAGTACCCGGACAGGGCTCACCTATGGCTACACCTTC	CASSTRTGLTYGYTF
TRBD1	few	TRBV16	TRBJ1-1	TGTGCCAGCAGCCAACCGACAGGGGGAGCTTTCTTT	CASSQPTGGAFF